These T cell receptor beta chains were read from a single sample in a study of cytomegalovirus exposure and HLA in healthy donors. Assay: immunoSEQ multiplex PCR; the TCRdb copy retains only in-frame clones and omits some. The repertoire holds 150,000 to 200,000 clones, with 75% to 85% as singletons. The sequenced sample consisted of PBMCs. The receptors here all came from a woman between 50 and 59 years old in good health and CMV-seronegative. Each CDR3 is given with its conserved first and last residue. The order of the fields is J gene, D gene, clone size, V gene, CDR3 protein, CDR3 DNA. A D gene is named only where the DNA matches it firmly. Rows give clone size only sometimes, using once, few, many, or a class for an expanded clone.

j_gene: TRBJ2-7
d_gene: .
abundance: once
v_gene: TRBV6-5
CDR3aa: CASSYAGSYEQYF
CDR3nt: TGTGCCAGCAGTTACGCCGGCTCCTACGAGCAGTACTTC

j_gene: TRBJ1-1
d_gene: TRBD1
abundance: once
v_gene: TRBV7-2
CDR3aa: CASSLTGVNTEAFF
CDR3nt: TGTGCCAGCAGCCTGACAGGGGTGAACACTGAAGCTTTCTTT

j_gene: TRBJ1-2
d_gene: .
abundance: once
v_gene: TRBV16
CDR3aa: CASSQWLHGYTF
CDR3nt: TGTGCCAGCAGCCAATGGCTCCATGGCTACACCTTC

j_gene: TRBJ2-2
d_gene: TRBD1
abundance: once
v_gene: TRBV18
CDR3aa: CASSLDRATGELFF
CDR3nt: TGTGCCAGCTCCCTAGACAGGGCCACCGGGGAGCTGTTTTTT

j_gene: TRBJ1-6
d_gene: .
abundance: .
v_gene: TRBV6-5
CDR3aa: CASSERRSNSPLHF
CDR3nt: TGTGCCAGCAGTGAGCGACGGAGTAATTCACCCCTCCACTTT

j_gene: TRBJ1-2
d_gene: .
abundance: .
v_gene: TRBV27
CDR3aa: CASSSVLNYGYTF
CDR3nt: TGTGCCAGCAGTTCCGTGCTAAACTATGGCTACACCTTC

j_gene: TRBJ2-3
d_gene: TRBD2
abundance: .
v_gene: TRBV6-1
CDR3aa: CASSARLAGGTADTQYF
CDR3nt: TGTGCCAGCAGTGCTCGACTAGCGGGGGGGACGGCGGATACGCAGTATTTT

j_gene: TRBJ1-2
d_gene: .
abundance: .
v_gene: TRBV2
CDR3aa: CASWQGGSYGYTF
CDR3nt: TGTGCCAGTTGGCAAGGAGGAAGCTATGGCTACACCTTC

j_gene: TRBJ1-2
d_gene: TRBD1
abundance: .
v_gene: TRBV5-1
CDR3aa: CASSLEGARGYTF
CDR3nt: TGCGCCAGCAGTCTGGAGGGGGCGCGCGGCTACACCTTC

j_gene: TRBJ2-3
d_gene: .
abundance: .
v_gene: TRBV2
CDR3aa: CASSRSGRDDTQYF
CDR3nt: TGTGCCAGCTCTCGTAGCGGCAGGGACGATACGCAGTATTTT

j_gene: TRBJ1-5
d_gene: .
abundance: .
v_gene: TRBV18
CDR3aa: CASSLVVGNQPQHF
CDR3nt: TGTGCCAGCTCACTCGTCGTCGGCAATCAGCCCCAGCATTTT

j_gene: TRBJ1-2
d_gene: .
abundance: .
v_gene: TRBV29-1
CDR3aa: CSVAGGPPYGYTF
CDR3nt: TGCAGCGTCGCCGGGGGTCCCCCCTATGGCTACACCTTC

j_gene: TRBJ2-6
d_gene: .
abundance: .
v_gene: TRBV4-3
CDR3aa: CASSDGGTGANVLTF
CDR3nt: TGCGCCAGCAGCGATGGGGGGACTGGGGCCAACGTCCTGACTTTC

j_gene: TRBJ2-1
d_gene: TRBD2
abundance: once
v_gene: TRBV25-1
CDR3aa: CASGRIAGALYNEQFF
CDR3nt: TGTGCCAGCGGGAGAATAGCGGGAGCCTTATACAATGAGCAGTTCTTC

j_gene: TRBJ1-1
d_gene: .
abundance: .
v_gene: TRBV7-9
CDR3aa: CASSYQQGVGEAFF
CDR3nt: TGTGCCAGCAGCTACCAACAGGGAGTAGGTGAAGCTTTCTTT

j_gene: TRBJ1-1
d_gene: TRBD1
abundance: few
v_gene: TRBV27
CDR3aa: CASRRDRWNTEAFF
CDR3nt: TGTGCCAGCAGGCGGGACAGGTGGAACACTGAAGCTTTCTTT

j_gene: TRBJ2-7
d_gene: TRBD1
abundance: few
v_gene: TRBV5-1
CDR3aa: CASSSRTGDFPEQYF
CDR3nt: TGCGCCAGCAGCTCCAGGACAGGGGATTTTCCCGAGCAGTACTTC

j_gene: TRBJ2-2
d_gene: TRBD1
abundance: .
v_gene: TRBV6-1
CDR3aa: CASMGTGVLGGELFF
CDR3nt: TGTGCCAGCATGGGGACAGGGGTGCTCGGCGGGGAGCTGTTTTTT

j_gene: TRBJ2-4
d_gene: .
abundance: once
v_gene: TRBV15
CDR3aa: CATSRGDPLSAANIQYF
CDR3nt: TGTGCCACCAGCAGAGGAGACCCTCTTTCCGCGGCGAACATTCAGTACTTC

j_gene: TRBJ2-7
d_gene: TRBD2
abundance: .
v_gene: TRBV7-3
CDR3aa: CASSPGLAGVGEQYF
CDR3nt: TGTGCCAGCAGCCCCGGACTAGCGGGAGTCGGCGAGCAGTACTTC

j_gene: TRBJ2-4
d_gene: .
abundance: .
v_gene: TRBV7-9
CDR3aa: CASSLTTGHIQYF
CDR3nt: TGTGCCAGCAGCTTGACTACCGGGCACATTCAGTACTTC

j_gene: TRBJ1-1
d_gene: .
abundance: .
v_gene: TRBV9
CDR3aa: CASSVDGGTFTEAFF
CDR3nt: TGTGCCAGCAGCGTAGACGGGGGGACCTTCACTGAAGCTTTCTTT

j_gene: TRBJ2-2
d_gene: TRBD1
abundance: .
v_gene: TRBV9
CDR3aa: CASSVEGQGRIGELFF
CDR3nt: TGTGCCAGCAGCGTAGAGGGACAGGGGAGAATCGGGGAGCTGTTTTTT

j_gene: TRBJ2-2
d_gene: TRBD2
abundance: .
v_gene: TRBV5-8
CDR3aa: CASSLIRGVNTGELFF
CDR3nt: TGTGCCAGCAGCTTGATCCGGGGGGTTAACACCGGGGAGCTGTTTTTT

j_gene: TRBJ2-7
d_gene: .
abundance: .
v_gene: TRBV9
CDR3aa: CASSVAGVQAYEQYF
CDR3nt: TGTGCCAGCAGCGTAGCGGGGGTGCAGGCCTACGAGCAGTACTTC

j_gene: TRBJ1-5
d_gene: .
abundance: .
v_gene: TRBV27
CDR3aa: CASSLRGTLFNQPQHF
CDR3nt: TGTGCCAGCAGTTTAAGGGGAACCCTTTTCAATCAGCCCCAGCATTTT

j_gene: TRBJ1-2
d_gene: TRBD1
abundance: .
v_gene: TRBV7-6
CDR3aa: CASSLGAGGIGYTF
CDR3nt: TGTGCCAGCAGCTTAGGGGCAGGGGGAATTGGCTACACCTTC

j_gene: TRBJ2-6
d_gene: TRBD2
abundance: .
v_gene: TRBV7-3
CDR3aa: CASSLAGVLSGANVLTF
CDR3nt: TGTGCCAGCAGCTTAGCGGGGGTACTCTCTGGGGCCAACGTCCTGACTTTC

j_gene: TRBJ1-5
d_gene: .
abundance: .
v_gene: TRBV6-6
CDR3aa: CASSYSGQNPIQPQHF
CDR3nt: TGTGCCAGCAGTTACTCTGGTCAGAACCCAATCCAGCCCCAGCATTTT

j_gene: TRBJ2-7
d_gene: .
abundance: .
v_gene: TRBV11-2
CDR3aa: CASSLDRGLQYF
CDR3nt: TGTGCCAGCAGCTTAGATAGGGGTCTCCAGTACTTC

j_gene: TRBJ1-1
d_gene: .
abundance: once
v_gene: TRBV28
CDR3aa: CATTGGGHKDTEAFF
CDR3nt: TGTGCCACCACTGGGGGGGGGCATAAGGACACTGAAGCTTTCTTT

j_gene: TRBJ2-3
d_gene: TRBD2
abundance: .
v_gene: TRBV7-9
CDR3aa: CASSLEGLAGGSVVYF
CDR3nt: TGTGCCAGCAGCTTAGAGGGACTAGCGGGGGGTTCTGTGGTGTATTTT

j_gene: TRBJ1-2
d_gene: .
abundance: once
v_gene: TRBV7-9
CDR3aa: CASSRPLANYGYTF
CDR3nt: TGTGCCAGCAGCCGTCCGTTAGCTAACTATGGCTACACCTTC

j_gene: TRBJ1-5
d_gene: .
abundance: .
v_gene: TRBV15
CDR3aa: CATSRSLTGRVGQPQHF
CDR3nt: TGTGCCACCAGCAGAAGCCTGACAGGAAGAGTTGGTCAGCCCCAGCATTTT

j_gene: TRBJ2-7
d_gene: .
abundance: .
v_gene: TRBV7-9
CDR3aa: CASSLGQIYEQYF
CDR3nt: TGTGCCAGCAGCTTAGGGCAGATTTACGAGCAGTACTTC

j_gene: TRBJ1-5
d_gene: .
abundance: .
v_gene: TRBV7-8
CDR3aa: CASSLGAGRNQPQHF
CDR3nt: TGTGCCAGCAGCTTAGGGGCAGGGCGAAATCAGCCCCAGCATTTT

j_gene: TRBJ2-3
d_gene: TRBD2
abundance: once
v_gene: TRBV15
CDR3aa: CATSPGGDPDTQYF
CDR3nt: TGTGCCACCTCCCCGGGGGGGGACCCAGATACGCAGTATTTT

j_gene: TRBJ1-5
d_gene: .
abundance: .
v_gene: TRBV6-4
CDR3aa: CASSDSLQGSNQPQHF
CDR3nt: TGTGCCAGCAGTGACTCCCTTCAGGGTAGCAATCAGCCCCAGCATTTT

j_gene: TRBJ2-5
d_gene: TRBD2
abundance: few
v_gene: TRBV6-1
CDR3aa: CASSEVAGGPATQYF
CDR3nt: TGTGCCAGCAGTGAAGTAGCGGGGGGGCCCGCGACCCAGTACTTC

j_gene: TRBJ1-1
d_gene: TRBD1
abundance: .
v_gene: TRBV4-1
CDR3aa: CASSVRTGSMNTEAFF
CDR3nt: TGCGCCAGCAGCGTGCGGACAGGGAGCATGAACACTGAAGCTTTCTTT

j_gene: TRBJ1-2
d_gene: .
abundance: .
v_gene: TRBV10-3
CDR3aa: CAISPGQNYGYTF
CDR3nt: TGTGCCATCAGTCCCGGACAGAACTATGGCTACACCTTC

j_gene: TRBJ1-2
d_gene: TRBD1
abundance: .
v_gene: TRBV10-2
CDR3aa: CASRALAEGRGQPNGYTF
CDR3nt: TGCGCCAGCAGAGCATTGGCGGAGGGCAGGGGGCAGCCGAACGGCTACACCTTC

j_gene: TRBJ1-1
d_gene: .
abundance: .
v_gene: TRBV5-1
CDR3aa: CASKQALNTEAFF
CDR3nt: TGCGCCAGCAAGCAGGCCTTGAACACTGAAGCTTTCTTT

j_gene: TRBJ2-3
d_gene: TRBD1
abundance: .
v_gene: TRBV4-3
CDR3aa: CASSRLPPGTVSADTQYF
CDR3nt: TGCGCCAGCAGCCGGCTGCCCCCAGGGACAGTTTCTGCAGATACGCAGTATTTT

j_gene: TRBJ1-1
d_gene: .
abundance: few
v_gene: TRBV11-3
CDR3aa: CASSLLGNTEAFF
CDR3nt: TGTGCCAGCAGCCTCCTAGGAAACACTGAAGCTTTCTTT